This is a list of T cell receptor beta chains from one sample in a study of blood T cell repertoires in COVID-19. Libraries were prepared by immunoSEQ multiplex PCR; TCRdb keeps only in-frame clonotypes and omits some of them. The sample comprises around 200,000 clones, around four fifths of which are singletons, and approximately 2.9% rests with the top ten. The sequenced sample was peripheral blood. Receptor source: a man in his fifties or sixties with active or convalescent COVID-19. Each CDR3 is given with its conserved first and last residue.

len,v_gene,CDR3aa
17,TRBV3-1/TRBV3-2,CASSQVYQAEGTGELFF
13,TRBV7-3,CASSLMTNNEQFF
15,TRBV19,CASSTTDRRRDEQFF
14,TRBV18,CASSPGLNQETQYF
13,TRBV6-5,CASSPGTLREQYF
16,TRBV2,CASSIRLAGGGDTQYF
15,TRBV18,CASSPGTGGTDGYTF
14,TRBV10-1,CASSRTGDTGELFF
15,TRBV9,CASSVGTGVTYEQYF
11,TRBV6-5,CASARGTEAFF